The 17 T cell receptor beta chains given below trace back to one sample, sequenced in a study of cytomegalovirus exposure and HLA in healthy donors. Primers for the PCR totalled 60 Vbeta and 13 Jbeta. Profiling relied on immunoSEQ multiplex PCR, and the TCRdb table lists in-frame clones only, not all of them. The data contain under 250,000 clones, 65% to 85% of them singletons. Sequenced material: PBMCs. Receptors originate from a man aged 45-60 years in good health and CMV-seronegative.

The rearrangement joins TRBV2 to TRBJ2-1, with a tentative D call TRBD2 (5 bases). The V end lost 1 base, the J end lost 5 bases, and 12 bases lay between the germline ends. Germline V gives CDR1 SNHLY, CDR2 FYNNEI. This CDR3 has 15 amino acids. The CDR3 is CASSEGRAGNNEQFF. CDR3 DNA sequence: TGTGCCAGCAGTGAAGGGCGGGCCGGCAACAATGAGCAGTTCTTC.

J is TRBJ2-3 and V is TRBV29-1; a weak D match, TRBD2 (5 bases). Trimming pared 7 bases from V and 1 base from J, leaving 12 bases between. The V gene's germline CDR1 is SQVTM and CDR2 ANQGSEA. The CDR3 has 13 amino acids. The CDR3 spells CSAGSYGTDTQYF. The CDR3 DNA reads TGCAGCGCTGGGAGTTACGGCACAGATACGCAGTATTTT.

The V gene is TRBV11-3, the J gene TRBJ2-4; TRBD1 might be the D (5 bases). Between the trimmed V and J ends, which lost 5 bases and 0 bases, there was a span of 14 bases. The CDR3 is made up of 16 amino acids. Germline V gene data show CDR1 as SGHNT and CDR2 as YENEEA. The CDR3 DNA reads as TGTGCCAGCAGCCAAGGGGTGGGCCTAGCCAAAAACATTCAGTACTTC. Amino acids: CASSQGVGLAKNIQYF.

V gene TRBV6-1 combines with J gene TRBJ1-2; 7 bases fit TRBD1. The CDR3 loop spans 15 amino acids. Trimming cost V 2 bases and J 4 bases; bases outside gene matches: 7. The V gene's germline CDR1 is MNHNS and CDR2 SASEGT. The DNA for the CDR3 is TGTGCCAGCAGTGAATTTAGACAGGGCGGCTATGGCTACACCTTC. Protein sequence: CASSEFRQGGYGYTF.

J is TRBJ2-3 and V is TRBV11-3; D gene unclear. Germline V gene data show CDR1 as SGHNT and CDR2 as YENEEA. CDR3 length equals 14 residues. With 0 bases removed from V and 4 bases from J, the gap between germline ends came to 8 bases. CDR3 sequence reads: CASSLDPNSDTQYF. The CDR3 DNA sequence: TGTGCCAGCAGCTTAGACCCTAATTCAGATACGCAGTATTTT.

The rearrangement joins TRBV10-3 to TRBJ2-7, with 13 bases aligning to TRBD2. This CDR3 has 14 amino acids. V lost 10 bases, J lost 5 bases, and 8 bases stayed unmatched. Looked up from germline, CDR1 is ENHRY and CDR2 is SYGVKD. CDR3 loop: CATKGLAGADEQYF. As DNA, the CDR3 is TGTGCCACCAAAGGACTAGCGGGAGCCGACGAGCAGTACTTC.

The J gene is TRBJ2-5, the V gene TRBV30; 9 nucleotides match TRBD1. Germline loops: CDR1 GTSNPN, CDR2 SVGIG (reference sequence). The CDR3 is 15 amino acids. The V segment lost 4 bases and the J segment 2 bases; nucleotides outside the gene matches: 8. CDR3 sequence: CAWTTGTGFQETQYF. The CDR3 region has the DNA TGTGCCTGGACGACCGGGACAGGGTTTCAAGAGACCCAGTACTTC.

The gene calls are TRBV27 and TRBJ1-2, with 8 bases fitting TRBD1. In germline, CDR1 is MNHEY, CDR2 SMNVEV (reference sequence). The CDR3 runs 14 residues. Germline trimming cut 6 bases from V and 0 bases from J; bases unmatched to any gene: 3. The CDR3 coding sequence is TGTGCCAGCAGCCGGACAGGGCCTAACTATGGCTACACCTTC. The encoded protein is CASSRTGPNYGYTF.

The chain links TRBV28 to TRBJ2-3; unclear D gene. Germline V gene lookup returns CDR1 MDHEN and CDR2 SYDVKM. The CDR3 covers 14 residues. V lost 3 bases, J lost 2 bases, and 9 bases lay in between. This CDR3 reads CASSFDAVTDTQYF. The DNA of the CDR3 is TGTGCCAGCAGTTTTGATGCGGTCACAGATACGCAGTATTTT.

The V gene is TRBV28, the J gene TRBJ1-1; D is perhaps TRBD1 (6 bases). CDR1 and CDR2 (germline): MDHEN, SYDVKM. The CDR3 sequence is 16 residues long. V was trimmed by 3 bases and J by 4 bases, leaving 18 bases between them. Here the CDR3 reads CASSFFRGLGGTEAFF. The CDR3 DNA follows: TGTGCCAGCAGTTTTTTCAGGGGCCTAGGGGGCACTGAAGCTTTCTTT. Looking up the rest from reference TRBV28 and TRBJ1-1 gives the full variable domain: DVKVTQSSRYLVKRTGEKVFLECVQDMDHENMFWYRQDPGLGLRLIYFSYDVKMKEKGDIPEGYSVSREKKERFSLILESASTNQTSMYLCASSFFRGLGGTEAFFGQGTRLTVV.

This clone turned up a few times. This chain uses TRBV25-1 with TRBJ2-4; D not resolved. The germline V and J ends were trimmed by 4 bases and 1 base, with 8 bases remaining between them. The CDR3 consists of 14 residues. Germline V gives CDR1 MGHDK, CDR2 SYGVNS. The CDR3 coding sequence is TGTGCCAGCAGTGGGAGTGCCGCCAAAAACATTCAGTACTTC. As protein: CASSGSAAKNIQYF. The full variable domain, with the rest looked up from reference TRBV25-1 and TRBJ2-4, is EADIYQTPRYLVIGTGKKITLECSQTMGHDKMYWYQQDPGMELHLIHYSYGVNSTEKGDLSSESTVSRIRTEHFPLTLESARPSHTSQYLCASSGSAAKNIQYFGAGTRLSVL.

The gene calls are TRBV10-3 and TRBJ1-1, with D possibly being TRBD1 (5 bases). Germline loops: CDR1 ENHRY, CDR2 SYGVKD. The CDR3 loop spans 16 amino acids. V lost 3 bases to trimming and J lost 0 bases, with 14 bases between them. The CDR3 region is CAISESARAMNTEAFF. DNA of the CDR3: TGTGCCATCAGTGAATCGGCCAGGGCGATGAACACTGAAGCTTTCTTT.

The rearrangement uses TRBV13 and TRBJ2-1; D might be TRBD2 (6 bases). The germline V gene has CDR1 PRHDT and CDR2 FYEKMQ (reference sequence). This CDR3 comprises 17 residues. V was clipped by 1 base and J by 0 bases, with 13 bases between them. DNA of the CDR3: TGTGCCAGCAGCTTAGCGGCTAGCGTGAACTCCTACAATGAGCAGTTCTTC. It encodes CASSLAASVNSYNEQFF. Full variable domain (missing parts from reference TRBV13 and TRBJ2-1): AAGVIQSPRHLIKEKRETATLKCYPIPRHDTVYWYQQGPGQDPQFLISFYEKMQSDKGSIPDRFSAQQFSDYHSELNMSSLELGDSALYFCASSLAASVNSYNEQFFGPGTRLTVL.

The chain uses TRBV11-2 and TRBJ2-2; 10 bases agree with TRBD2. The CDR3 has 16 amino acids. Germline assignment: CDR1 SGHAT and CDR2 FQNNGV. Trimming took 1 base from V and 7 from J; bases not matched to a gene: 6. The CDR3 loop is CASSLVLAGAGGELFF. The CDR3 region has the DNA TGTGCCAGCAGCTTAGTCCTAGCGGGAGCGGGCGGGGAGCTGTTTTTT.

The chain combines TRBV11-2 with TRBJ1-1; D is unclear. Germline CDR1 reads SGHAT; CDR2 reads FQNNGV. V was cut by 3 bases and J by 8 bases, with 10 bases left in between. The CDR3 extends over 12 amino acids. CDR3: CASSFEFAEAFF. The DNA for the CDR3 is TGTGCCAGCAGCTTTGAGTTCGCAGAAGCTTTCTTT. The complete variable domain, with remaining parts taken from reference TRBV11-2 and TRBJ1-1, reads EAGVAQSPRYKIIEKRQSVAFWCNPISGHATLYWYQQILGQGPKLLIQFQNNGVVDDSQLPKDRFSAERLKGVDSTLKIQPAKLEDSAVYLCASSFEFAEAFFGQGTRLTVV.

The V gene is TRBV7-9, the J gene TRBJ2-1; a weak D match, TRBD2 (6 bases). Germline assignment: CDR1 SEHNR and CDR2 FQNEAQ (reference sequence). The CDR3 is made up of 15 amino acids. V lost 1 base and J 4 bases, leaving 11 bases between the germline ends. The chain's CDR3 is CASSLVTGLYNEQFF. In nucleotides, the CDR3 is TGTGCCAGCAGCTTAGTAACGGGACTTTACAATGAGCAGTTCTTC.

This chain connects TRBV2 to TRBJ1-1, with TRBD1 matching over 9 bases. From germline, CDR1 is SNHLY and CDR2 FYNNEI. The CDR3 length is 14 residues. The junction had 6 bases not matched to a gene; V was cut back by 10 bases and J by 0 bases. CDR3 sequence (DNA): TGTGCCACGGGACAGGGTGTCATGAACACTGAAGCTTTCTTT. It specifies CATGQGVMNTEAFF.